This section outlines one TCR beta chain sequence together with its context. Sequencing used immunoSEQ multiplex PCR; TCRdb keeps in-frame clones, though not all of them. The sample includes tens of thousands of clones, around 87% of them seen just once. This record belongs to a study of blood T cell repertoires in COVID-19. Study summary: Samples taken during acute and convalescent COVID-19 were collected in the United States, Italy and Spain.

Germline trimming cut 3 bases from V and 0 bases from J; bases unmatched to any gene: 8. The germline V gene encodes CDR1 SQVTM and CDR2 ANQGSEA. The CDR3 contains 17 residues. The clonotype comes from a man aged 45 to 65 with active or convalescent COVID-19. This sequence joins TRBV29-1 and TRBJ2-3; TRBD2 matches 11 bases. Sequenced sample: peripheral blood. The CDR3 spells CSVDRGLAGYSTDTQYF. The CDR3 DNA reads TGCAGCGTTGACCGCGGACTAGCGGGTTATAGCACAGATACGCAGTATTTT.